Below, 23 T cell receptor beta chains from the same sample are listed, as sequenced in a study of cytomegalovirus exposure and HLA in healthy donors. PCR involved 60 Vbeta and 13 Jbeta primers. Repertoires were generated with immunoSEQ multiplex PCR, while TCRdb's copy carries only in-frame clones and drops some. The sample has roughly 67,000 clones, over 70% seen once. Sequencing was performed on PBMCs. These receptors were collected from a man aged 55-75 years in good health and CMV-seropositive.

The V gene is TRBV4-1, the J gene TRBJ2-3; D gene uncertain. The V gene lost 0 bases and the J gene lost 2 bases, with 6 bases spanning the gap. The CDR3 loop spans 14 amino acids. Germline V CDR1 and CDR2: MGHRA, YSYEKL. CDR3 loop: CASSQDTHTDTQYF. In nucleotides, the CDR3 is TGCGCCAGCAGCCAAGATACTCACACAGATACGCAGTATTTT.

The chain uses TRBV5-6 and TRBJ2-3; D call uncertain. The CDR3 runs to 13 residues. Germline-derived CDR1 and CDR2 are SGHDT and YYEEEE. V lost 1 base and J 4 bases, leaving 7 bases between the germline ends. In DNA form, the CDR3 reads TGTGCCAGCAGCTTGACAGCTGCAGATACGCAGTATTTT. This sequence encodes CASSLTAADTQYF.

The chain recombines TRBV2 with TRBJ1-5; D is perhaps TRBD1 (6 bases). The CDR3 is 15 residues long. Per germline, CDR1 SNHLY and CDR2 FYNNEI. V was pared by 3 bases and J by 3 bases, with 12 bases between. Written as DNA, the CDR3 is TGTGCCAGCAGTGACTTACAGGGCGTCAATCAGCCCCAGCATTTT. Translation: CASSDLQGVNQPQHF. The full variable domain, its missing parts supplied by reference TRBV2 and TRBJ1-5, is EPEVTQTPSHQVTQMGQEVILRCVPISNHLYFYWYRQILGQKVEFLVSFYNNEISEKSEIFDDQFSVERPDGSNFTLKIRSTKLEDSAMYFCASSDLQGVNQPQHFGDGTRLSIL.

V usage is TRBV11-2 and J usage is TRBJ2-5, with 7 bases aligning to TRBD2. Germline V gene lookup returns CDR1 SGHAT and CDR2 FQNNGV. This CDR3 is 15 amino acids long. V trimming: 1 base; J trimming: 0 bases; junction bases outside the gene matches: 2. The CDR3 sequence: CASSLAGGDQETQYF. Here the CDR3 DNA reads TGTGCCAGCAGCTTAGCGGGAGGAGACCAAGAGACCCAGTACTTC. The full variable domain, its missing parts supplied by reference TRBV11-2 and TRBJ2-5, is EAGVAQSPRYKIIEKRQSVAFWCNPISGHATLYWYQQILGQGPKLLIQFQNNGVVDDSQLPKDRFSAERLKGVDSTLKIQPAKLEDSAVYLCASSLAGGDQETQYFGPGTRLLVL.

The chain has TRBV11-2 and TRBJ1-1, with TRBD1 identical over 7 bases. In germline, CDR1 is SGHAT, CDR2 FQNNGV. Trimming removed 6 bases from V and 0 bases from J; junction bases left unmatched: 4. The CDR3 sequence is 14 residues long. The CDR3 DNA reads TGTGCCAGCAGTAAGACAGGGCTGAACACTGAAGCTTTCTTT. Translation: CASSKTGLNTEAFF. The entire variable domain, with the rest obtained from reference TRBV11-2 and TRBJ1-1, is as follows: EAGVAQSPRYKIIEKRQSVAFWCNPISGHATLYWYQQILGQGPKLLIQFQNNGVVDDSQLPKDRFSAERLKGVDSTLKIQPAKLEDSAVYLCASSKTGLNTEAFFGQGTRLTVV.

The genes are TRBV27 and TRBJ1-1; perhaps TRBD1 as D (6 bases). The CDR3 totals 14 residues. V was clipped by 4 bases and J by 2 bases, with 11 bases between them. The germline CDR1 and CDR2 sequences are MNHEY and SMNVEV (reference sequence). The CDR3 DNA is TGTGCCAGCAGTTCCAGGACAGATAACACTGAAGCTTTCTTT. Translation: CASSSRTDNTEAFF.

The DNA of the CDR3 is TGTGCCAGCAGCTTGAGGAGGGCCGTAGAGACCCAGTACTTC. It codes for CASSLRRAVETQYF. The chain employs TRBV5-6 and TRBJ2-5; tentatively, D is TRBD2 (6 bases). V lost 1 base, J lost 4 bases, and 11 bases lay in between. CDR3 size: 14 residues. Per the germline V gene, CDR1 is SGHDT and CDR2 is YYEEEE. Full variable domain (outside the CDR3, taken from reference TRBV5-6 and TRBJ2-5): DAGVTQSPTHLIKTRGQQVTLRCSPKSGHDTVSWYQQALGQGPQFIFQYYEEEERQRGNFPDRFSGHQFPNYSSELNVNALLLGDSALYLCASSLRRAVETQYFGPGTRLLVL.

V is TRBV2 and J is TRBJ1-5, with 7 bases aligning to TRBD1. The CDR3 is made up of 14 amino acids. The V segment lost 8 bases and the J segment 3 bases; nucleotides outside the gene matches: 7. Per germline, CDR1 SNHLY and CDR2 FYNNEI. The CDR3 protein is CASARQGTNQPQHF. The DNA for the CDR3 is TGTGCCAGCGCCCGACAGGGTACCAATCAGCCCCAGCATTTT.

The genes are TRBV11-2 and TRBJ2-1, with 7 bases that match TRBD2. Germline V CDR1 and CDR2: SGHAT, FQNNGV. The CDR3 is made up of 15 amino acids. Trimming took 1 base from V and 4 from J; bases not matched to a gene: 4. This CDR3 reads CASSLVAGEYNEQFF. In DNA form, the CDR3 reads TGTGCCAGCAGCTTAGTCGCGGGGGAGTACAATGAGCAGTTCTTC.

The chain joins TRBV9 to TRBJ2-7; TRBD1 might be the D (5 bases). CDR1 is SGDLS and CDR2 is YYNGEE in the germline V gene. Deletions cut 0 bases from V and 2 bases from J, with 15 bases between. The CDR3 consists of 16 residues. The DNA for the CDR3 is TGTGCCAGCAGCGTAGTAGACCAGGGCCCACCCTACGAGCAGTACTTC. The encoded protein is CASSVVDQGPPYEQYF.

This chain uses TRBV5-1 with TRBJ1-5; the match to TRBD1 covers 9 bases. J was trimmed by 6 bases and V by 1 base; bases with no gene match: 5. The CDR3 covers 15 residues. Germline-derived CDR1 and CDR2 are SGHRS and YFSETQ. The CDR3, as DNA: TGCGCCAGCAGCTTGACAGGGGGCGGGAGTCAGCCCCAGCATTTT. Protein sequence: CASSLTGGGSQPQHF.

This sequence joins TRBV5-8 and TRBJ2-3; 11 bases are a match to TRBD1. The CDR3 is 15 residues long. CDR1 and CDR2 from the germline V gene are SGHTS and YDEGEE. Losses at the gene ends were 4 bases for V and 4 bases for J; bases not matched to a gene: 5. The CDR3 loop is CASSVGQGEADTQYF. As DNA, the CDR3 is TGTGCCAGCAGCGTGGGACAGGGGGAGGCAGATACGCAGTATTTT.

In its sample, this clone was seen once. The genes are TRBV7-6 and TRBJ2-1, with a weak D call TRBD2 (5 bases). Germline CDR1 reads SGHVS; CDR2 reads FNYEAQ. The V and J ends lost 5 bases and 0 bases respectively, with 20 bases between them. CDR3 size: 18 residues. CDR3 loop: CASSRVTTSGYSYNEQFF. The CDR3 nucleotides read TGTGCCAGCAGCCGGGTAACTACTAGTGGCTACTCCTACAATGAGCAGTTCTTC.

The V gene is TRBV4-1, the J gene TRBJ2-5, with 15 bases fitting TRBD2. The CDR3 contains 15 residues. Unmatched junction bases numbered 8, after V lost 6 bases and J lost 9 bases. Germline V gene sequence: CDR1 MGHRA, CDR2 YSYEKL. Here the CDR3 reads CASRGTSGGRGSQYF. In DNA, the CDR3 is TGCGCCAGCAGAGGGACTAGCGGGGGGCGCGGGTCCCAGTACTTC.

CDR3 amino acids: CASSPGTGTPLGYEQYF. In DNA form, the CDR3 reads TGTGCCAGCAGTCCCGGGACAGGGACCCCACTAGGGTACGAGCAGTACTTC. V and J are TRBV11-3 and TRBJ2-7; 9 bases line up with TRBD1. V was clipped by 6 bases and J by 4 bases; unmatched bases: 16. Looked up from germline, CDR1 is SGHNT and CDR2 is YENEEA. The CDR3 consists of 17 residues.

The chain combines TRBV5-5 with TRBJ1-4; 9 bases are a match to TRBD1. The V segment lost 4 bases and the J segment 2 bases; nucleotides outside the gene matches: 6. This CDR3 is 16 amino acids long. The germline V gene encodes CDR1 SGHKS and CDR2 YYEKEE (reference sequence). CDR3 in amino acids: CASSIGTGWTNEKLFF. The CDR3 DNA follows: TGTGCCAGCAGCATCGGGACAGGGTGGACTAATGAAAAACTGTTTTTT. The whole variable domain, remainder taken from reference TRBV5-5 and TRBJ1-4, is DAGVTQSPTHLIKTRGQQVTLRCSPISGHKSVSWYQQVLGQGPQFIFQYYEKEERGRGNFPDRFSARQFPNYSSELNVNALLLGDSALYLCASSIGTGWTNEKLFFGSGTQLSVL.

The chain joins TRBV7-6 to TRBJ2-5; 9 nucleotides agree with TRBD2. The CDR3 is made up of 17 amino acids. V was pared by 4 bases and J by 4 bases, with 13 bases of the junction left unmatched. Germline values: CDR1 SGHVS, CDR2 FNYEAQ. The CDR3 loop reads CASSSGLLAGVGETQYF. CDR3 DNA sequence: TGTGCCAGCAGCTCAGGGTTGTTAGCGGGGGTCGGAGAGACCCAGTACTTC.

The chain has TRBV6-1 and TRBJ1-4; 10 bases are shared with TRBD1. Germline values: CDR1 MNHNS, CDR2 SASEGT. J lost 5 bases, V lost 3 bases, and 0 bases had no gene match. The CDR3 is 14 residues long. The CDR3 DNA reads TGTGCCAGCAGTGAGGGACAGGGGAATGAAAAACTGTTTTTT. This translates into CASSEGQGNEKLFF.

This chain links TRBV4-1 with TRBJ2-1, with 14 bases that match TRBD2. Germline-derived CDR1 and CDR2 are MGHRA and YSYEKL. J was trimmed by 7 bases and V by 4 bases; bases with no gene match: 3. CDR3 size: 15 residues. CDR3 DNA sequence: TGCGCCAGCAGCCGACTAGCGGGAGGGGAAAATGAGCAGTTCTTC. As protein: CASSRLAGGENEQFF.

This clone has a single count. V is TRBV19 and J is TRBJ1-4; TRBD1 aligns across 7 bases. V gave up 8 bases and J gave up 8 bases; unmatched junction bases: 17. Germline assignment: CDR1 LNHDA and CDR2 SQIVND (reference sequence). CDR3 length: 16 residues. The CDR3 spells CASGYSSGGTREKLFF. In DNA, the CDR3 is TGTGCCAGTGGATATTCTTCAGGGGGAACGAGGGAAAAACTGTTTTTT.

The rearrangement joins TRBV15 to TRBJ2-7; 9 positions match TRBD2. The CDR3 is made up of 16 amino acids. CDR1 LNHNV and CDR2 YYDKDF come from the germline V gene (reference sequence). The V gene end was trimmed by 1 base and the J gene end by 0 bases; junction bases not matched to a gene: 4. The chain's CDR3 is CATSRGSGGPSYEQYF. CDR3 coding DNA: TGTGCCACCAGCAGAGGTAGCGGGGGACCCTCCTACGAGCAGTACTTC. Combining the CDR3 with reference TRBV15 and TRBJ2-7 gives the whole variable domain DAMVIQNPRYQVTQFGKPVTLSCSQTLNHNVMYWYQQKSSQAPKLLFHYYDKDFNNEADTPDNFQSRRPNTSFCFLDIRSPGLGDTAMYLCATSRGSGGPSYEQYFGPGTRLTVT.

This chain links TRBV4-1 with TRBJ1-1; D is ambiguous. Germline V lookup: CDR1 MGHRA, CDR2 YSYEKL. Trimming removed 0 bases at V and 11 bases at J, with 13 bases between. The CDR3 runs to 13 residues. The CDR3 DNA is TGCGCCAGCAGCCAAGATCTGAGGGTCGTCGCTTTCTTT. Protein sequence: CASSQDLRVVAFF.

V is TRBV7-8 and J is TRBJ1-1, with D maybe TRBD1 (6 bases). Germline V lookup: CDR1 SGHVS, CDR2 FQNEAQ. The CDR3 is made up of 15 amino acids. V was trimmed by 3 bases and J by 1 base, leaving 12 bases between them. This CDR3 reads CASSLHLRGNTEAFF. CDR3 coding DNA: TGTGCCAGCAGCTTGCACCTCAGGGGGAACACTGAAGCTTTCTTT.